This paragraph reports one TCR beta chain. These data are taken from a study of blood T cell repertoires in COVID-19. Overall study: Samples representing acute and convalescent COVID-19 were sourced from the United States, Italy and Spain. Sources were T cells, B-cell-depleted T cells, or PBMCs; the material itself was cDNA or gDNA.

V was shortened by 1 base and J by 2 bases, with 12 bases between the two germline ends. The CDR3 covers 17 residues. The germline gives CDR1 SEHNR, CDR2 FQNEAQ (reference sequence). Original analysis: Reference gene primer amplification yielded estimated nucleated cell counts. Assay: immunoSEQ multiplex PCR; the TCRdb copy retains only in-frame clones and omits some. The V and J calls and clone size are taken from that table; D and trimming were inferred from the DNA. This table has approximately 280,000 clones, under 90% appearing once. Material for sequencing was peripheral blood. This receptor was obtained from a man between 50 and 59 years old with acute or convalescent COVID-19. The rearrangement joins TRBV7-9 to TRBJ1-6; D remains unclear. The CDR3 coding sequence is TGTGCCAGCAGCTTAGGTGGCAGTAATCCCTATAATTCACCCCTCCACTTT. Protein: CASSLGGSNPYNSPLHF.